This T cell receptor beta chain emerged from a study of long-term antiretroviral therapy in people with HIV. Survey level was the resolution at which the v3.0 immunoSEQ assay ran. TCRdb keeps only in-frame clones here, not all; method: immunoSEQ multiplex PCR. The sample holds fewer than 30,000 clones; about 86% are singletons and the top ten take around 4.9%. The material was unsorted PBMCs, obtained 0.8 years after starting antiretroviral therapy. The sequence was collected from a woman younger than 45 with HIV.

The CDR3 loop is CASSSVPARPGYGYTF. The DNA for the CDR3 is TGTGCCAGCAGCTCCGTGCCCGCTCGACCGGGTTATGGCTACACCTTC. This chain uses TRBV5-6 with TRBJ1-2, with D hard to call. With 3 bases removed from V and 5 bases from J, the gap between germline ends came to 20 bases. Germline loops: CDR1 SGHDT, CDR2 YYEEEE. The CDR3 runs 16 residues.